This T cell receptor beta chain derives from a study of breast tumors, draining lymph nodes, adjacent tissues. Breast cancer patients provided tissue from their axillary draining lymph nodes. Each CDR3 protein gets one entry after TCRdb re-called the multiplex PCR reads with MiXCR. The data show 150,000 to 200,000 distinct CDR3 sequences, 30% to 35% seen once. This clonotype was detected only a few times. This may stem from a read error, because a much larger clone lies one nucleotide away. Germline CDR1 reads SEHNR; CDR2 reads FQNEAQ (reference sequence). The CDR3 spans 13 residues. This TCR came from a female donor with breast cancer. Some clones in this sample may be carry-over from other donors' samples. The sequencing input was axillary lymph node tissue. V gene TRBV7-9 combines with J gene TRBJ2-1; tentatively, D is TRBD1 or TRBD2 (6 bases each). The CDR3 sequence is CASSSGAVNERFF. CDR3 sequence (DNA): TGTGCCAGCAGCTCGGGGGCAGTCAATGAGCGGTTCTTC. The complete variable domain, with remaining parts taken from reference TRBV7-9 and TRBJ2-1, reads DTGVSQNPRHKITKRGQNVTFRCDPISEHNRLYWYRQTLGQGPEFLTYFQNEAQLEKSRLLSDRFSAERPKGSFSTLEIQRTEQGDSAMYLCASSSGAVNERFFGPGTRLTVL.